Included here is one T cell receptor (beta chain) sequence, with context. Its binding antigen is unknown. Nothing much larger sits one base from this clone, and base qualities are not available. The CDR3 contains 15 residues, cysteine and phenylalanine counted. Solely the CDR3 DNA is kept, with 45 bases framed from the first base. The junction shows trimming of 3 bases on V and 2 bases on J, and the gene matches do not reach 7 bases of it. CDR1 and CDR2, per the germline V gene, are MNHEY and SVGAGI. These data come from a study of blood T cell repertoires in COVID-19 (dated by TCRdb to between 2020 and 2021). About the full investigation: Samples from collaborators originated in the United States, Italy and Spain and spanned both the acute and convalescent phases of COVID-19. Samples were obtained from the ongoing ImmuneRACE study (first 160 participants) and from 1,254 subjects provided by 6 global collaborators. A de-identified subject ID, COVID-19 status, age in years and sex were almost always included in the sample metadata. The prospective study material was composed of cDNA or gDNA derived from T cells, B-cell-depleted T cells, or PBMCs. Subjects who had been exposed to COVID-19, were actively infected with it, or had recovered from it provided the deeply sampled blood TCRbeta repertoires that made up the dataset. Where available, HLA class I and class II types were taken from metadata supplied by the sample provider and were not determined by assay-based typing. The repertoires were released in a freely available public database meant as a resource for research on the immune response to SARS-CoV-2. Overall study outcomes, separate from this receptor: How much clinical and demographic metadata was included differed by source and by participant, and the metadata was provided uncurated.

In the prospective study, participants were roughly 18 to 100 years old, resided in around 25 geographic areas of the United States, and were enrolled through a virtual design. In the prospective study, participants were assigned to cohorts based on the clinical history participants reported in a screening survey and a study questionnaire. Each participant in the prospective study had whole blood, serum and a nasopharyngeal or oropharyngeal swab collected by mobile phlebotomists. Additional blood draws and questionnaires over an approximately 2-month period could optionally be provided by prospective study participants. Blood samples from the prospective study were shipped frozen or at room temperature prior to DNA extraction. TCRbeta CDR3 regions were amplified from genomic DNA using the immunoSEQ Assay, a bias-controlled multiplex PCR. As for how the authors treated the data: Within the assay, amplification of reference gene primers was used to estimate how many nucleated cells each sample contained. To quantify the absolute abundance of each unique TCRbeta CDR3 rearrangement, sequence reads were collapsed and filtered. For each sample, productive Simpson clonality was calculated as the square root of Simpson's diversity index across productive rearrangements. Drawn from immuneACCESS, this table holds only the in-frame rearrangements with V and J called that TCRdb kept. Clones are partly lost; checked studies trace under half to an unresolved V gene and leave the rest unexplained. V and J calls and clone size are as listed in that table; D and trimming were resolved from the DNA. This sample has some 200,000 clones in its table, and roughly nine tenths of those were observed once. About 3.3% of the sample is held by the ten biggest clonotypes.

Specimen: PBMCs or T cells enriched from blood (not recorded which). The receptor was derived from a woman younger than 35 in a cohort exposed to, infected with or recovered from COVID-19 (not recorded which). This chain joins TRBV6-5 to TRBJ2-7; TRBD1 agrees with 7 junctional bases. The bases read TGTGCCAGCAGTTATTACCGGGACAGCGCCTACGAGCAGTACTTC. The translation is CASSYYRDSAYEQYF.